One and the same sample provided the 12 T cell receptor beta chains below, sequenced in a study of blood T cell repertoires in COVID-19. Clones were sequenced by immunoSEQ multiplex PCR, and TCRdb holds only the in-frame ones, with some missing. The table records about 250,000 clones, roughly 88% of them present only once. Sequenced input: peripheral blood. These receptors were collected from a woman aged 80 or over with COVID-19, enrolled during active disease.

The V call is TRBV5-1, the J call TRBJ2-5, with 9 bases aligning to TRBD1. Trimming removed 5 bases from V and 2 bases from J; junction bases left unmatched: 13. This CDR3 is built from 17 residues. Looked up from germline, CDR1 is SGHRS and CDR2 is YFSETQ. CDR3 amino acids: CASSYRDRVEYQETQYF. The CDR3, as DNA: TGCGCCAGCAGTTACCGGGACAGGGTGGAATATCAAGAGACCCAGTACTTC. Full variable domain (outside the CDR3, taken from reference TRBV5-1 and TRBJ2-5): KAGVTQTPRYLIKTRGQQVTLSCSPISGHRSVSWYQQTPGQGLQFLFEYFSETQRNKGNFPGRFSGRQFSNSRSEMNVSTLELGDSALYLCASSYRDRVEYQETQYFGPGTRLLVL.

The V and J genes are TRBV6-5 and TRBJ2-2; unclear D gene. CDR1 MNHEY and CDR2 SVGAGI come from the germline V gene. The CDR3 spans 15 residues. The CDR3 bases are TGTGCAGCAGTGAAAAACAGAAGGAACACCGGGGAGCTGTTTTTT. It codes for CAAVKNRRNTGELFF.

V and J are TRBV7-8 and TRBJ1-2, with 11 bases aligning to TRBD1. J gave up 4 bases and V 1 base, and 5 bases lay outside the gene matches. Germline V gene lookup returns CDR1 SGHVS and CDR2 FQNEAQ. This CDR3 is built from 16 residues. Here the CDR3 reads CASSLGLDRGPYGYTF. The CDR3 nucleotides read TGTGCCAGCAGCTTAGGCCTGGACAGGGGGCCCTATGGCTACACCTTC.

V usage is TRBV6-5 and J usage is TRBJ1-3, with D uncertain. Trimming removed 5 bases at V and 4 bases at J, with 9 bases between. The CDR3 consists of 13 residues. Germline CDR1 MNHEY, CDR2 SVGAGI. CDR3 sequence reads: CASSLAQGNTIYF. The CDR3 DNA is TGTGCCAGCAGTCTGGCCCAGGGAAACACCATATATTTT.

The count of this clone is one. The genes are TRBV5-4 and TRBJ2-7, with 7 bases matching TRBD1. The CDR3 loop spans 15 amino acids. With 4 bases clipped from V and 4 bases from J, the junction kept 11 bases outside the gene matches. From germline, CDR1 is SGHNT and CDR2 YYREEE (reference sequence). CDR3 nucleotides: TGTGCCAGCAGCACGAAGACAGGGCTAAGTTACGAGCAGTACTTC. Translated: CASSTKTGLSYEQYF.

The rearrangement joins TRBV18 to TRBJ1-1; possible D gene TRBD1, 6 bases. V was shortened by 3 bases and J by 1 base, with 21 bases between the two germline ends. From germline, CDR1 is KGHSH and CDR2 LQKENI. This CDR3 is built from 18 residues. The CDR3 region has the DNA TGTGCCAGCTCACCTAATTTACAGGGAGGGATTGGGAACACTGAAGCTTTCTTT. Protein: CASSPNLQGGIGNTEAFF.

This chain uses TRBV7-9 with TRBJ1-2; 7 nucleotides line up with TRBD1. With 3 bases clipped from V and 2 bases from J, the junction kept 6 bases outside the gene matches. The CDR3 loop spans 15 amino acids. The germline V gene encodes CDR1 SEHNR and CDR2 FQNEAQ (reference sequence). CDR3 sequence reads: CASSFQVGQNYGYTF. The CDR3 DNA reads TGTGCCAGCAGCTTTCAGGTGGGACAGAACTATGGCTACACCTTC.

The chain carries TRBV9 and TRBJ1-3; D call uncertain. The CDR3 contains 14 residues. Deletions cut 7 bases from V and 0 bases from J, with 11 bases between. The germline V gene has CDR1 SGDLS and CDR2 YYNGEE. CDR3 coding DNA: TGTGCCAGCGGAGCCTCTAGCTCTGGAAACACCATATATTTT. This translates into CASGASSSGNTIYF.

The genes are TRBV2 and TRBJ2-7; tentatively, D is TRBD1 (5 bases). Trimming cost V 2 bases and J 5 bases, with 7 bases left between them. The CDR3 is made up of 12 amino acids. Germline V gives CDR1 SNHLY, CDR2 FYNNEI. The CDR3: CASSEQGHEQYV. In DNA, the CDR3 is TGTGCCAGCAGTGAACAGGGCCACGAGCAGTACGTC.

This clone has more than one count but fewer than ten. The rearrangement uses TRBV5-1 and TRBJ2-2; 7 nucleotides agree with TRBD1. The CDR3 has 15 residues. The germline V gene encodes CDR1 SGHRS and CDR2 YFSETQ. V lost 3 bases to trimming and J lost 3 bases; unmatched junction nucleotides: 5. The CDR3: CASSYAGGDTGELFF. CDR3 nucleotide sequence: TGCGCCAGCAGCTATGCAGGGGGTGACACCGGGGAGCTGTTTTTT.

The chain links TRBV3-1 (or the pseudogene TRBV3-2) to TRBJ1-1; 7 bases align to TRBD1. V shed 3 bases and J 4 bases; nucleotides not matched to a gene: 8. Germline CDR1 LGHDT, CDR2 YNNKEL (reference sequence). This CDR3 region has 15 residues. The chain's CDR3 is CASSQGPGGPTEAFF. CDR3 DNA: TGTGCCAGCAGCCAGGGGCCAGGGGGGCCCACTGAAGCTTTCTTT.

The J gene is TRBJ1-1, the V gene TRBV7-2, with D perhaps matching TRBD1 (6 bases). This CDR3 region has 16 residues. CDR1 SGHTA and CDR2 FQGNSA come from the germline V gene. V lost 1 base and J 11 bases, leaving 23 bases between the germline ends. This chain's CDR3 is CASSLDRGWDPHSAFF. CDR3 coding DNA: TGTGCCAGCAGCTTAGATAGGGGGTGGGACCCCCATAGTGCTTTCTTT.